A single sample is the source of the 29 T cell receptor beta chains below, sequenced in a study of T cell responses to AZD1222 COVID-19 vaccine. Profiling relied on immunoSEQ multiplex PCR, and the TCRdb table lists in-frame clones only, not all of them. The profile shows more than 80,000 clones, around 85% of them singletons. This material consisted of peripheral blood, taken 28 days after the second AZD1222 dose. These receptor sequences come from an adult who received the AZD1222 COVID-19 vaccine.

The chain combines TRBV20-1 with TRBJ1-5, with TRBD1 identical over 7 bases. This CDR3 is built from 16 residues. V dropped 6 bases and J dropped 1; count of bases not matched to a gene: 12. Germline loops: CDR1 DFQATT, CDR2 SNEGSKA (reference sequence). CDR3: CSASRGDRVSNQPQHF. In nucleotides, the CDR3 is TGCAGTGCAAGTCGGGGAGACAGGGTGAGCAATCAGCCCCAGCATTTT.

The chain's CDR3 is CASGRGAPNYGYTF. The CDR3 coding sequence is TGTGCCAGCGGAAGGGGAGCTCCAAACTATGGCTACACCTTC. This chain uses TRBV19 with TRBJ1-2; D is possibly TRBD1 (5 bases). CDR1 and CDR2 from the germline V gene are LNHDA and SQIVND (reference sequence). Trimming stripped 9 bases from V and 2 bases from J, with 16 bases between. This CDR3 has 14 amino acids. The variable domain in full, with the rest retrieved from reference TRBV19 and TRBJ1-2, is DGGITQSPKYLFRKEGQNVTLSCEQNLNHDAMYWYRQDPGQGLRLIYYSQIVNDFQKGDIAEGYSVSREKKESFPLTVTSAQKNPTAFYLCASGRGAPNYGYTFGSGTRLTVV.

The chain employs TRBV6-5 and TRBJ1-3; TRBD1 matches 9 bases. The CDR3 has 15 amino acids. Looked up from germline, CDR1 is MNHEY and CDR2 is SVGAGI. Trimming cost V 6 bases and J 0 bases; bases outside gene matches: 3. The CDR3 sequence is CASRRDRDSGNTIYF. The CDR3 DNA is TGTGCCAGCAGACGGGACAGGGACTCTGGAAACACCATATATTTT.

The chain employs TRBV7-6 and TRBJ1-1, with TRBD1 identical over 7 bases. After removal of 4 bases from V and 1 base from J, the junction contained 6 bases not matched to a gene. The length of the CDR3 is 15 residues. Germline CDR1 reads SGHVS; CDR2 reads FNYEAQ. CDR3 sequence reads: CASSYGTAWNTEAFF. CDR3 nucleotides: TGTGCCAGCAGCTATGGGACAGCTTGGAACACTGAAGCTTTCTTT.

V gene TRBV7-2 combines with J gene TRBJ2-7, with 7 bases aligning to TRBD2. Germline V CDR1 and CDR2: SGHTA, FQGNSA. This CDR3 has 16 amino acids. V lost 1 base, J lost 2 bases, and 8 bases stayed unmatched. For the CDR3, the DNA is TGTGCCAGCAGCTTAGGCTCTAGCGGTAATCCCTACGAGCAGTACTTC. Encoded protein: CASSLGSSGNPYEQYF.

The gene calls are TRBV10-3 and TRBJ1-6, with a weak D call TRBD1 (5 bases). CDR3 length: 14 residues. Germline V gene data show CDR1 as ENHRY and CDR2 as SYGVKD. V lost 3 bases and J lost 14, with 17 bases in between. Here the CDR3 reads CAISDGRGIAALHF. The CDR3 bases are TGTGCCATCAGTGACGGTAGGGGAATTGCGGCCCTCCACTTT.

The chain employs TRBV6-1 and TRBJ2-3; 16 bases are shared with TRBD2. Trimming removed 3 bases from V and 0 bases from J; junction bases left unmatched: 9. Germline lookup yields CDR1 MNHNS and CDR2 SASEGT. The CDR3 is 20 residues long. This CDR3 reads CASSDGPPGLAGGSTDTQYF. The CDR3 coding sequence is TGTGCCAGCAGTGATGGGCCCCCGGGACTAGCGGGAGGGAGCACAGATACGCAGTATTTT.

The chain carries TRBV20-1 and TRBJ1-5; D is unclear. With 3 bases removed from V and 4 bases from J, the gap between germline ends came to 13 bases. Germline CDR1 DFQATT, CDR2 SNEGSKA (reference sequence). The CDR3 spans 14 residues. CDR3 protein: CSASLGPTNQPQHF. The CDR3 bases are TGCAGTGCTAGTCTCGGGCCAACTAATCAGCCCCAGCATTTT.

CDR3: CAWSTQGASYSPLHF. In DNA, the CDR3 is TGTGCCTGGAGTACACAGGGGGCGTCATATTCACCCCTCCACTTT. This chain connects TRBV30 to TRBJ1-6; 9 bases fit TRBD1. The CDR3 sequence is 15 residues long. V lost 2 bases to trimming and J lost 8 bases; unmatched junction nucleotides: 7. Germline CDR1 and CDR2: GTSNPN and SVGIG (reference sequence).

CDR3 in DNA: TGTGCCTGGAGATACCTGCAGGGCGCGTATAATTCACCCCTCCACTTT. It encodes CAWRYLQGAYNSPLHF. The chain uses TRBV30 and TRBJ1-6, with D perhaps TRBD1 (5 bases). Germline CDR1 reads GTSNPN; CDR2 reads SVGIG (reference sequence). The CDR3 is 16 amino acids. Trimming shortened V by 3 bases and J by 4 bases, and 16 bases separated the two germline ends. The full variable domain, with the rest looked up from reference TRBV30 and TRBJ1-6, is SQTIHQWPATLVQPVGSPLSLECTVEGTSNPNLYWYRQAAGRGLQLLFYSVGIGQISSEVPQNLSASRPQDRQFILSSKKLLLSDSGFYLCAWRYLQGAYNSPLHFGNGTRLTVT.

The rearrangement uses TRBV19 and TRBJ1-6, with 7 bases identical to TRBD1. Germline values: CDR1 LNHDA, CDR2 SQIVND (reference sequence). The junction had 6 bases not matched to a gene; V was cut back by 7 bases and J by 0 bases. The length of the CDR3 is 16 residues. The CDR3 region is CASMRQGSSYNSPLHF. The CDR3 DNA reads as TGTGCCAGTATGAGACAGGGAAGCTCCTATAATTCACCCCTCCACTTT.

This clone was observed a handful of times. This chain connects TRBV7-6 to TRBJ2-1, with D tentatively TRBD1 (6 bases). V lost 1 base and J lost 7, with 14 bases in between. The germline CDR1 and CDR2 sequences are SGHVS and FNYEAQ. CDR3 length: 15 residues. This CDR3 reads CASSLGPGAGNEQFF. Here the CDR3 DNA reads TGTGCCAGCAGCTTAGGTCCAGGGGCAGGGAATGAGCAGTTCTTC.

The chain employs TRBV7-2 and TRBJ2-1; 9 bases are a match to TRBD2. V was pared by 2 bases and J by 2 bases, with 4 bases of the junction left unmatched. Germline CDR1 SGHTA, CDR2 FQGNSA. This CDR3 has 16 amino acids. CDR3 in amino acids: CASSLSAGGPYNEQFF. The CDR3 DNA reads as TGTGCCAGCAGCTTAAGTGCGGGGGGGCCCTACAATGAGCAGTTCTTC.

There are a few counts of this clone. The J gene is TRBJ1-1, the V gene TRBV10-3; D not resolved. CDR1 ENHRY and CDR2 SYGVKD come from the germline V gene. This CDR3 has 13 residues. The V and J ends lost 3 bases and 8 bases respectively, with 13 bases between them. CDR3 nucleotide sequence: TGTGCCATCAGTGAACGGAAGGGATTAGAAGCTTTCTTT. Translating gives CAISERKGLEAFF.

V gene TRBV28 combines with J gene TRBJ2-1, with a possible D match to TRBD2 (6 bases). Germline V gene sequence: CDR1 MDHEN, CDR2 SYDVKM. This CDR3 is built from 14 residues. V lost 8 bases and J 5 bases, leaving 16 bases between the germline ends. CDR3 amino acids: CASGGSDYNNEQFF. CDR3 in DNA: TGTGCCAGCGGGGGGTCGGACTACAACAATGAGCAGTTCTTC. The full variable domain, its missing parts supplied by reference TRBV28 and TRBJ2-1, is DVKVTQSSRYLVKRTGEKVFLECVQDMDHENMFWYRQDPGLGLRLIYFSYDVKMKEKGDIPEGYSVSREKKERFSLILESASTNQTSMYLCASGGSDYNNEQFFGPGTRLTVL.

The rearrangement links TRBV11-3 to TRBJ1-2, with D tentatively TRBD1 (5 bases). The germline gives CDR1 SGHNT, CDR2 YENEEA. This CDR3 has 15 residues. Trimming cost V 2 bases and J 8 bases, with 18 bases left between them. The CDR3 DNA reads as TGTGCCAGCAGCTTATCTGGGGGTCCCGCTTTCGGCTACACCTTC. This translates into CASSLSGGPAFGYTF.

CDR3 region: CASSRQETLEPQHF. The CDR3 DNA is TGTGCCAGCAGCAGACAGGAGACCCTGGAGCCCCAGCATTTT. V gene TRBV5-4 combines with J gene TRBJ1-5, with D tentatively TRBD1 (6 bases). The CDR3 contains 14 residues. With 4 bases removed from V and 8 bases from J, the gap between germline ends came to 16 bases. Germline CDR1 and CDR2: SGHNT and YYREEE (reference sequence).

J is TRBJ1-2 and V is TRBV5-4; D not certain. V lost 5 bases, J lost 4 bases, and 15 bases lay in between. Germline V gene lookup returns CDR1 SGHNT and CDR2 YYREEE (reference sequence). The CDR3 covers 14 residues. The CDR3: CASSLNTMGYGYTF. Here the CDR3 DNA reads TGTGCCAGCAGTCTGAACACAATGGGCTATGGCTACACCTTC. The variable domain in full, completed from reference TRBV5-4 and TRBJ1-2, reads ETGVTQSPTHLIKTRGQQVTLRCSSQSGHNTVSWYQQALGQGPQFIFQYYREEENGRGNFPPRFSGLQFPNYSSELNVNALELDDSALYLCASSLNTMGYGYTFGSGTRLTVV.

V gene TRBV6-2 or TRBV6-3 combines with J gene TRBJ2-1; 7 bases match TRBD2. Germline V gene data show CDR1 as MNHEY and CDR2 as SVGEGT. Trimming at V came to 7 bases and at J to 4 bases, leaving 16 bases not matched to a gene. The length of the CDR3 is 17 residues. The CDR3, as DNA: TGTGCCAGCATCCCATCCCTTCGACTAGCCCGGTACAATGAGCAGTTCTTC. Translating gives CASIPSLRLARYNEQFF.

This rearrangement joins TRBV5-4 to TRBJ1-3; a weak D match, TRBD1 (5 bases). Germline CDR1 and CDR2: SGHNT and YYREEE (reference sequence). The CDR3 has 15 amino acids. Between the trimmed V and J ends, which lost 4 bases and 0 bases, there was a span of 11 bases. The CDR3 sequence is CASSHQGSSGNTIYF. CDR3 bases: TGTGCCAGCAGCCACCAGGGAAGCTCTGGAAACACCATATATTTT.

The rearrangement uses TRBV11-3 and TRBJ2-5, with D possibly called TRBD1 or TRBD2 (5 bases each). The CDR3 consists of 18 residues. Germline V gene data show CDR1 as SGHNT and CDR2 as YENEEA. Trimming pared 7 bases from V and 0 bases from J, leaving 24 bases between. DNA of the CDR3: TGTGCCAGCACCTGGGGACGTGGGGCCCCGGAATACCAAGAGACCCAGTACTTC. Translation: CASTWGRGAPEYQETQYF.

The rearrangement links TRBV28 to TRBJ1-2; D not certain. V lost 2 bases and J 4 bases, leaving 5 bases between the germline ends. The CDR3 covers 12 residues. CDR1 is MDHEN, CDR2 SYDVKM, per germline. The CDR3 DNA reads as TGTGCCAGCAGTTTAGGTGGCTATGGCTACACCTTC. This codes for CASSLGGYGYTF.

This clone is judged medium-sized. This chain uses TRBV29-1 with TRBJ2-3, with D perhaps TRBD2 (5 bases). CDR3 length: 16 amino acids. Germline CDR1 is SQVTM and CDR2 is ANQGSEA. Trimming shortened V by 8 bases and J by 0 bases, and 21 bases separated the two germline ends. CDR3 nucleotide sequence: TGCAGCACCCAGAGTGGGAATAGCGCAAGCACAGATACGCAGTATTTT. The encoded protein is CSTQSGNSASTDTQYF.

The chain combines TRBV7-2 with TRBJ2-3; TRBD2 matches 8 bases. Trimming at V came to 3 bases and at J to 1 base, leaving 9 bases not matched to a gene. CDR1 and CDR2 from the germline V gene are SGHTA and FQGNSA. CDR3 length: 17 amino acids. CDR3 sequence: CASSFVAGMEGTDTQYF. DNA for the CDR3: TGTGCCAGCAGCTTTGTAGCGGGAATGGAGGGCACAGATACGCAGTATTTT.

The rearrangement links TRBV7-2 to TRBJ1-2, with a weak D call TRBD1 (5 bases). Trimming left V 5 bases short and J 0 bases short, with 13 bases between. Germline CDR1 is SGHTA and CDR2 is FQGNSA. The CDR3 is made up of 15 amino acids. CDR3 loop: CASSPGAGTNYGYTF. The CDR3 nucleotides read TGTGCCAGCAGCCCCGGGGCAGGAACTAACTATGGCTACACCTTC.

Of note for this clone: This same CDR3 is encoded by further DNA sequences in the sample. J is TRBJ2-7 and V is TRBV7-9; D is unresolved. CDR3 length: 13 amino acids. V was shortened by 1 base and J by 3 bases, with 7 bases between the two germline ends. The germline CDR1 and CDR2 sequences are SEHNR and FQNEAQ (reference sequence). CDR3 nucleotide sequence: TGTGCCAGCAGCTTAGAAGCAATCTACGAGCAGTACGTC. This codes for CASSLEAIYEQYV.

This clone occurred once. One junction end disagrees with the germline gene, perhaps due to a read error. The chain joins TRBV3-1 (or the pseudogene TRBV3-2) to TRBJ2-7; 7 nucleotides agree with TRBD2. The CDR3 length is 16 residues. Germline V lookup: CDR1 LGHDT, CDR2 YNNKEL (reference sequence). CDR3 coding DNA: TGTGCCAGCAGCCCATTTAGCGGCGGGAGCTCCCACGAGCAGTACTTC. Encoded protein: CASSPFSGGSSHEQYF.

As concerns this clone: The sample contains more than one DNA sequence encoding this CDR3. CDR3 in DNA: TGTGCCACCAGTCGAGGGGATTATGGCTACACCTTC. Translated, it gives CATSRGDYGYTF. This chain links TRBV24-1 with TRBJ1-2; possible D gene TRBD1, 5 bases. Trimming took off 6 bases at V and 5 bases at J, with 9 bases between the two ends. Germline V gene lookup returns CDR1 KGHDR and CDR2 SFDVKD. CDR3 length equals 12 residues.

The chain carries TRBV2 and TRBJ1-5, with TRBD1 identical over 9 bases. The CDR3 has 13 residues. Germline V gives CDR1 SNHLY, CDR2 FYNNEI. The V and J ends lost 6 bases and 6 bases, in that order; junction bases with no gene match: 3. The CDR3 spells CASRDRGVQPQHF. CDR3 coding DNA: TGTGCCAGCAGGGACAGGGGAGTTCAGCCCCAGCATTTT.